A single sample is the source of the 22 T cell receptor beta chains below, sequenced in a study of blood T cell repertoires in COVID-19. TCRdb keeps only in-frame clones here, not all; method: immunoSEQ multiplex PCR. The top ten clones hold around 0.83% of a sample with some 220,000 clones, about nine tenths of them seen once. Source material: peripheral blood. The origin of the receptors is a man aged 30 to 39 with COVID-19, enrolled during active disease.

In this sample, this clone turned up once. CDR3 in amino acids: CAISDGPGGRGDTQYF. The DNA of the CDR3 is TGTGCCATCAGTGACGGCCCGGGGGGGCGTGGAGATACGCAGTATTTT. This rearrangement joins TRBV10-3 to TRBJ2-3; 8 nucleotides agree with TRBD2. CDR1 is ENHRY and CDR2 is SYGVKD in the germline V gene. The CDR3 has 16 amino acids. With 3 bases clipped from V and 5 bases from J, the junction kept 10 bases outside the gene matches.

This clone was seen more than once but under ten times. The rearrangement links TRBV27 to TRBJ2-2; 12 bases fit TRBD1. V shed 7 bases, J shed 7 bases, and the junction held 10 bases outside the gene matches. Germline CDR1 is MNHEY and CDR2 is SMNVEV (reference sequence). This CDR3 spans 16 amino acids. CDR3 sequence: CASKRKGTGGGGELFF. The CDR3 bases are TGTGCCAGCAAGAGAAAAGGGACAGGGGGCGGCGGGGAGCTGTTTTTT.

The V and J genes are TRBV7-2 and TRBJ1-3, with D perhaps TRBD1 (5 bases). V dropped 7 bases and J dropped 0 bases, with 16 bases sitting between them. The CDR3 extends over 16 amino acids. Germline lookup yields CDR1 SGHTA and CDR2 FQGNSA. The CDR3, as DNA: TGTGCCAGCAACCCCGACGGACACCTCTCTGGAAACACCATATATTTT. The encoded protein is CASNPDGHLSGNTIYF.

This rearrangement joins TRBV7-9 to TRBJ1-1; D perhaps matches TRBD1 (5 bases). Trimming took off 0 bases at V and 1 base at J, with 9 bases between the two ends. Germline CDR1 SEHNR, CDR2 FQNEAQ (reference sequence). This CDR3 spans 15 amino acids. This chain's CDR3 is CASSLARGKNTEAFF. CDR3 DNA: TGTGCCAGCAGCTTAGCTCGGGGGAAGAACACTGAAGCTTTCTTT.

This rearrangement joins TRBV4-1 to TRBJ1-6, with 7 bases lining up with TRBD1. The CDR3 is 15 amino acids. Germline CDR1 is MGHRA and CDR2 is YSYEKL. V was clipped by 0 bases and J by 10 bases; unmatched bases: 6. The CDR3 spells CASSQETGARSPLHF. CDR3 DNA sequence: TGCGCCAGCAGCCAAGAAACAGGGGCGAGATCACCCCTCCACTTT.

The chain joins TRBV24-1 to TRBJ2-7; D remains unclear. This CDR3 region has 17 residues. CDR1 and CDR2 from the germline V gene are KGHDR and SFDVKD. Trimming shortened V by 4 bases and J by 0 bases, and 18 bases separated the two germline ends. This CDR3 is CATSDPLYRISSYEQYF. CDR3 bases: TGTGCCACCAGTGACCCCTTATATAGAATAAGCTCCTACGAGCAGTACTTC.

V gene TRBV3-1 (or the pseudogene TRBV3-2) combines with J gene TRBJ1-6; D perhaps matches TRBD1 (5 bases). The germline CDR1 and CDR2 sequences are LGHDT and YNNKEL (reference sequence). V was clipped by 0 bases and J by 9 bases, with 12 bases between them. This CDR3 has 15 residues. In DNA form, the CDR3 reads TGTGCCAGCAGCCAAGAGGAGGGGTTCGCTTCACCCCTCCACTTT. It specifies CASSQEEGFASPLHF.

The chain links TRBV6-5 to TRBJ1-4; 7 positions agree with TRBD1. The V segment lost 5 bases and the J segment 8 bases; nucleotides outside the gene matches: 8. CDR1 is MNHEY and CDR2 is SVGAGI in the germline V gene. The CDR3 loop spans 14 amino acids. DNA for the CDR3: TGTGCCAGCAGTAAGACAGGGTTAGGGGAAAAACTGTTTTTT. Its translation: CASSKTGLGEKLFF.

The genes are TRBV4-2 and TRBJ2-1; D may be TRBD2 (5 bases). The CDR3 is 16 amino acids. V lost 1 base and J 0 bases, leaving 10 bases between the germline ends. Germline-derived CDR1 and CDR2 are LGHNA and YNFKEQ. Here the CDR3 reads CASSQGREVSYNEQFF. The CDR3 nucleotides read TGTGCCAGCAGCCAAGGCCGGGAAGTCTCCTACAATGAGCAGTTCTTC.

The rearrangement links TRBV6-4 to TRBJ1-6; no clear D. Germline V lookup: CDR1 MRHNA, CDR2 SNTAGT. CDR3 length: 13 residues. V was cut by 3 bases and J by 9 bases, with 9 bases left in between. The chain's CDR3 is CASSDREGSPLHF. The DNA for the CDR3 is TGTGCCAGCAGTGATCGCGAGGGTTCACCCCTCCACTTT.

The chain is built from TRBV7-2 and TRBJ2-3; D is unclear. The germline gives CDR1 SGHTA, CDR2 FQGNSA. Trimming left V 5 bases short and J 2 bases short, with 23 bases between. The CDR3 has 18 residues. The CDR3 protein is CASSPRPLAPVSTDTQYF. The CDR3 bases are TGTGCCAGCAGCCCTAGGCCGCTCGCACCCGTCTCCACAGATACGCAGTATTTT.

The chain links TRBV11-2 to TRBJ2-7; the match to TRBD2 covers 7 bases. V was pared by 2 bases and J by 3 bases, with 4 bases of the junction left unmatched. This CDR3 comprises 14 residues. The germline gives CDR1 SGHAT, CDR2 FQNNGV. The CDR3: CASSLSPGGYEQYF. The CDR3 DNA is TGTGCCAGCAGCTTAAGTCCGGGGGGCTACGAGCAGTACTTC.

The chain combines TRBV5-4 with TRBJ2-2, with 7 bases aligning to TRBD2. Looked up from germline, CDR1 is SGHNT and CDR2 is YYREEE (reference sequence). CDR3 size: 16 residues. The junction had 10 bases not matched to a gene; V was cut back by 4 bases and J by 4 bases. The CDR3 bases are TGTGCCAGCAGCGCCCCTGCGGGGACTACCACCGGGGAGCTGTTTTTT. Translated, it gives CASSAPAGTTTGELFF.

This chain links TRBV18 with TRBJ1-4; D gene unclear. Looked up from germline, CDR1 is KGHSH and CDR2 is LQKENI. Trimming took 3 bases from V and 4 from J, leaving 6 bases between them. CDR3 length: 13 residues. DNA of the CDR3: TGTGCCAGCTCACCGAGGAGTAATGAAAAACTGTTTTTT. This sequence encodes CASSPRSNEKLFF.

V and J are TRBV7-6 and TRBJ2-2, with D possibly TRBD1 on 6 matching bases. The CDR3 is 16 amino acids. Trimming left V 4 bases short and J 0 bases short, with 12 bases between. The germline CDR1 and CDR2 sequences are SGHVS and FNYEAQ. The CDR3: CASSSPTGANTGELFF. CDR3 sequence (DNA): TGTGCCAGCAGCTCTCCGACAGGAGCGAACACCGGGGAGCTGTTTTTT.

This sequence joins TRBV5-1 and TRBJ1-4; 12 bases fit TRBD1. With 3 bases clipped from V and 8 bases from J, the junction kept 2 bases outside the gene matches. The CDR3 is 14 amino acids. CDR1 and CDR2 (germline): SGHRS, YFSETQ. The CDR3 sequence: CASSSGQGAEKLFF. CDR3 DNA sequence: TGCGCCAGCAGCTCGGGACAGGGGGCGGAAAAACTGTTTTTT.

This chain joins TRBV5-1 and TRBJ1-3, with TRBD1 matching over 11 bases. CDR1 and CDR2 (germline): SGHRS, YFSETQ. V lost 4 bases to trimming and J lost 0 bases; unmatched junction nucleotides: 12. The CDR3 spans 19 residues. The CDR3 nucleotides read TGCGCCAGCAGCCCGGGACAGGGGGTGATAAGCTCCTCTGGAAACACCATATATTTT. Its protein is CASSPGQGVISSSGNTIYF.

Concerning this clone: This CDR3 is also generated by other DNA sequences in the sample. V gene TRBV11-2 combines with J gene TRBJ1-6; D gene uncertain. Trimming cost V 4 bases and J 9 bases, with 4 bases left between them. Germline assignment: CDR1 SGHAT and CDR2 FQNNGV. The CDR3 spans 11 residues. The CDR3 loop reads CASSSSSPLHF. In DNA form, the CDR3 reads TGTGCCAGCAGCTCGAGTTCACCCCTCCACTTT.

This sequence joins TRBV5-4 and TRBJ1-4; D is possibly TRBD1 (6 bases). The CDR3 is made up of 14 amino acids. Germline values: CDR1 SGHNT, CDR2 YYREEE (reference sequence). V lost 2 bases to trimming and J lost 6 bases, with 11 bases between them. Here the CDR3 reads CASSLQGRDEKLFF. In DNA form, the CDR3 reads TGTGCCAGCAGCTTACAGGGCCGGGATGAAAAACTGTTTTTT.

V and J are TRBV19 and TRBJ1-6; D uncertain. The CDR3 sequence is 16 residues long. Trimming cost V 6 bases and J 0 bases, with 12 bases left between them. The germline gives CDR1 LNHDA, CDR2 SQIVND (reference sequence). The CDR3 DNA reads as TGTGCCAGTAGCCCAGACCGGAGCTCCTATAATTCACCCCTCCACTTT. Its translation is CASSPDRSSYNSPLHF.

The chain has TRBV14 and TRBJ2-5, with TRBD2 matching 14 bases. V trimming: 4 bases; J trimming: 5 bases; junction bases outside the gene matches: 3. This CDR3 spans 15 amino acids. Germline CDR1 is SGHDN and CDR2 is FVKESK. The CDR3 here is CASSRRTSGGETQYF. Here the CDR3 DNA reads TGTGCCAGCAGCCGCCGGACTAGCGGGGGGGAGACCCAGTACTTC.

This chain connects TRBV5-4 to TRBJ1-6; D remains unclear. Germline CDR1 SGHNT, CDR2 YYREEE (reference sequence). The CDR3 is 15 amino acids. The V end was cut by 4 bases, the J end by 5 bases, with 13 bases between. The CDR3 reads CASSLEAGHNSPLHF. The CDR3 nucleotides read TGTGCCAGCAGCCTGGAGGCAGGCCATAATTCACCCCTCCACTTT.